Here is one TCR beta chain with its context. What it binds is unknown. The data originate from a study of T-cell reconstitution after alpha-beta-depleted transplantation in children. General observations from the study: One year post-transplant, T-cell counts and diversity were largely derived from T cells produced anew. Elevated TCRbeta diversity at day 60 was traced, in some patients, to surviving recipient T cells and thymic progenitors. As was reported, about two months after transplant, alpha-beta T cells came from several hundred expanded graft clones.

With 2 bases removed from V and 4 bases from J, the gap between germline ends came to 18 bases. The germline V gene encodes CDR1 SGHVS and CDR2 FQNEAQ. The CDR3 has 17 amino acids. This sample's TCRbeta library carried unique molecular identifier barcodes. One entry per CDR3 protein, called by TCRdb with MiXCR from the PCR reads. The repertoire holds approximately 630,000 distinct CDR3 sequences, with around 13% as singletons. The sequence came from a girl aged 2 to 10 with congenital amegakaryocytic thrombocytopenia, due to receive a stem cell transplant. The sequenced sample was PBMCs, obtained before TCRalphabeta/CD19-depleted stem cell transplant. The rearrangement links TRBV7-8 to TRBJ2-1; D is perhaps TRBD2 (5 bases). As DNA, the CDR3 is TGTGCCAGCAGCTTAAGGTTGGCGGACTCTGCTTACAATGAGCAGTTCTTC. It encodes CASSLRLADSAYNEQFF. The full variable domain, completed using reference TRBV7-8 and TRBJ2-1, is GAGVSQSPRYKVAKRGQDVALRCDPISGHVSLFWYQQALGQGPEFLTYFQNEAQLDKSGLPSDRFFAERPEGSVSTLKIQRTQQEDSAVYLCASSLRLADSAYNEQFFGPGTRLTVL.